This TCR beta chain was identified during a study of cytomegalovirus exposure and HLA in healthy donors. Study-wide context: An earlier analysis found fewer than 140 million unique TCR beta sequences from about 179 million T cells.

Whole-study findings and limits: An analysis done earlier found most TCR beta V segments productive about 90% or about 30% of the time. Reports described diagnosis of cytomegalovirus status by the classifier as highly specific and sensitive. Evidence from a later analysis indicated that most CMV-associated TCR beta chains looked HLA-restricted.

Turning to this clone: What it recognizes is unknown.

Both 60 Vbeta primers and 13 Jbeta primers went into the PCR. Using immunoSEQ multiplex PCR, the repertoire was profiled, and TCRdb retains in-frame clones only, with some absent. The table includes approximately 150,000 clones, about four fifths detected once. Specimen: PBMCs. This clonotype was obtained from a man younger than 40 in good health and CMV-seropositive.

The DNA for the CDR3 is TGCAGCGCGAGCGGGAGGGGAACCTACGAGCAGTACTTC. It codes for CSASGRGTYEQYF. The rearrangement links TRBV29-1 to TRBJ2-7; 10 positions match TRBD2. Germline lookup yields CDR1 SQVTM and CDR2 ANQGSEA. This CDR3 has 13 amino acids. J lost 2 bases, V lost 7 bases, and 5 bases had no gene match.